These 30 T cell receptor beta chains came from one sample sequenced in a study of T-cell memory formation after mild COVID-19. TCRdb analysed the 5' RACE reads with MiXCR anew, one entry per CDR3 protein. The data contain about 270,000 distinct CDR3 sequences, 16% of them singletons. Sequenced input: PBMCs or a T cell subset sorted from them (not recorded which). These receptor sequences come from a man between 18 and 29 years old who had mild COVID-19 (a few samples of this study predate the infection). Cell type and time point are not known.

This clonotype showed up just a few times. The rearrangement links TRBV6-2 or TRBV6-3 to TRBJ2-1; D is undetermined. This CDR3 region has 14 residues. V lost 4 bases to trimming and J lost 9 bases, with 16 bases between them. Germline V lookup: CDR1 MNHEY, CDR2 SVGEGT. DNA of the CDR3: TGTGCCAGCAGTTCCTCCGACCCTGGGTCTGAGCAGTTCTTC. Translating gives CASSSSDPGSEQFF.

This clonotype occurred a few times. The V call is TRBV6-5, the J call TRBJ2-3; D unclear. CDR1 and CDR2 (germline): MNHEY, SVGAGI. Trimming shortened V by 0 bases and J by 2 bases, and 15 bases separated the two germline ends. The CDR3 has 17 amino acids. The CDR3 loop reads CASSYSQSPRVTDTQYF. CDR3 sequence (DNA): TGTGCCAGCAGTTACTCTCAGTCCCCCCGGGTCACAGATACGCAGTATTTT.

The rearrangement links TRBV10-3 to TRBJ2-1; D unresolved. The V gene lost 4 bases and the J gene lost 7 bases, with 11 bases spanning the gap. This CDR3 contains 13 residues. Germline V gene sequence: CDR1 ENHRY, CDR2 SYGVKD. CDR3: CAISVHPKNEQFF. The DNA for the CDR3 is TGTGCCATCAGTGTTCATCCGAAAAATGAGCAGTTCTTC.

This chain joins TRBV20-1 and TRBJ1-6, with D possibly matching TRBD1 (6 bases). There are 15 residues in the CDR3. Per the germline V gene, CDR1 is DFQATT and CDR2 is SNEGSKA (reference sequence). CDR3 protein: CSGQPAGVYNSPLHF. DNA for the CDR3: TGCAGCGGACAGCCTGCCGGCGTTTATAATTCACCCCTCCACTTT.

V gene TRBV5-1 combines with J gene TRBJ1-1; possible D gene TRBD1, 5 bases. This CDR3 is built from 14 residues. The V gene lost 4 bases and the J gene lost 1 base, with 11 bases spanning the gap. CDR1 and CDR2 from the germline V gene are SGHRS and YFSETQ. The CDR3 DNA is TGCGCCAGCAGCCCACAAACAGGGAACACTGAAGCTTTCTTT. It specifies CASSPQTGNTEAFF.

The chain combines TRBV18 with TRBJ1-1; 7 bases line up with TRBD1. Looked up from germline, CDR1 is KGHSH and CDR2 is LQKENI. V lost 2 bases, J lost 0 bases, and 3 bases stayed unmatched. This CDR3 contains 15 residues. The CDR3 DNA reads TGTGCCAGCTCACCAGGGACAGCCATGAACACTGAAGCTTTCTTT. Protein: CASSPGTAMNTEAFF.

This clonotype was counted only a few times. The chain employs TRBV7-8 and TRBJ2-1; maybe TRBD2 (6 bases). This CDR3 contains 16 residues. Germline V lookup: CDR1 SGHVS, CDR2 FQNEAQ. V gave up 3 bases and J gave up 5 bases, with 17 bases separating them. CDR3 in DNA: TGTGCCAGCAGCTTTCGAAGACTAGTGCGTAACAATGAGCAGTTCTTC. Translated: CASSFRRLVRNNEQFF.

V and J are TRBV5-4 and TRBJ2-1, with a weak D call TRBD2 (5 bases). CDR1 and CDR2 (germline): SGHNT, YYREEE (reference sequence). The V gene lost 4 bases and the J gene lost 9 bases, with 17 bases spanning the gap. The CDR3 extends over 14 amino acids. The CDR3 DNA sequence: TGTGCCAGCAGCAGGACCTGGACTGGCAGTGAGCAGTTCTTC. Translated: CASSRTWTGSEQFF.

The chain is built from TRBV6-6 and TRBJ2-7, with 9 bases identical to TRBD1. The CDR3 is 13 amino acids. V lost 5 bases to trimming and J lost 5 bases; unmatched junction nucleotides: 4. Germline values: CDR1 MNHNY, CDR2 SVGAGI (reference sequence). CDR3 DNA: TGTGCCAGCAGTGGGACAGGGAGCAACGAGCAGTACGTC. The encoded protein is CASSGTGSNEQYV.

The chain has TRBV28 and TRBJ2-7, with unresolved D. CDR1 and CDR2 (germline): MDHEN, SYDVKM. The CDR3 sequence is 12 residues long. Trimming left V 5 bases short and J 2 bases short, with 7 bases between. The CDR3 DNA sequence: TGTGCCAGCAGTACCATTCCCTACGAGCAGTACGTC. This gives the protein CASSTIPYEQYV.

This chain uses TRBV6-5 with TRBJ1-2, with TRBD1 matching 8 bases. Per germline, CDR1 MNHEY and CDR2 SVGAGI. Unmatched junction bases numbered 8, after V lost 1 base and J lost 4 bases. This CDR3 is built from 16 residues. The CDR3 DNA is TGTGCCAGCAGTTACTTAAGGACAGGGAAGTCCTATGGCTACACCTTC. Translating gives CASSYLRTGKSYGYTF.

This clonotype appeared a few times. The V call is TRBV6-6, the J call TRBJ2-2, with 12 bases fitting TRBD1. V gave up 6 bases and J gave up 4 bases; unmatched junction bases: 6. CDR1 is MNHNY and CDR2 is SVGAGI in the germline V gene (reference sequence). This CDR3 contains 16 residues. The CDR3 region has the DNA TGTGCCAGCAGCCCGGGACAGGGGGCCGGCACCGGGGAGCTGTTTTTT. Translation: CASSPGQGAGTGELFF.

This chain's CDR3 is CASSYSGLAGGRYEQYF. In DNA, the CDR3 is TGTGCCAGCAGTTACTCGGGACTAGCGGGGGGTCGCTACGAGCAGTACTTC. The chain links TRBV27 to TRBJ2-7; 15 nucleotides align to TRBD2. Germline values: CDR1 MNHEY, CDR2 SMNVEV (reference sequence). V gave up 4 bases and J gave up 3 bases; unmatched junction bases: 7. This CDR3 comprises 17 residues.

The chain recombines TRBV7-9 with TRBJ2-7, with TRBD1 matching over 8 bases. Looked up from germline, CDR1 is SEHNR and CDR2 is FQNEAQ (reference sequence). The CDR3 covers 16 residues. The V gene end was trimmed by 1 base and the J gene end by 3 bases; junction bases not matched to a gene: 8. The CDR3: CASSLGGTGEVYEQYF. Written as DNA, the CDR3 is TGTGCCAGCAGCTTAGGGGGGACAGGCGAGGTCTACGAGCAGTACTTC.

This chain connects TRBV4-2 to TRBJ2-5, with TRBD2 identical over 8 bases. Unmatched junction bases numbered 5, after V lost 3 bases and J lost 5 bases. The germline V gene has CDR1 LGHNA and CDR2 YNFKEQ. This CDR3 spans 14 amino acids. This CDR3 reads CASSHEAGAETQYF. As DNA, the CDR3 is TGTGCCAGCAGCCATGAAGCGGGGGCGGAGACCCAGTACTTC.

A few counts support this clonotype. The V and J genes are TRBV19 and TRBJ2-1; D may match TRBD1 or TRBD2 (5 bases each). Germline assignment: CDR1 LNHDA and CDR2 SQIVND (reference sequence). V was cut by 11 bases and J by 9 bases, with 14 bases left in between. The CDR3 has 11 amino acids. The CDR3 sequence is CASRGESEQFF. For the CDR3, the DNA is TGTGCCTCTAGAGGGGAGAGTGAGCAGTTCTTC.

The chain combines TRBV6-5 with TRBJ2-7; 7 nucleotides line up with TRBD1. This CDR3 has 14 amino acids. Germline V gene sequence: CDR1 MNHEY, CDR2 SVGAGI. The V gene end was trimmed by 10 bases and the J gene end by 4 bases; junction bases not matched to a gene: 13. CDR3 sequence (DNA): TGTGCCACCCAAAGACAGGGTCTCTTTTACGAGCAGTACTTC. This sequence encodes CATQRQGLFYEQYF.

The CDR3 nucleotides are TGTGCCAGCAGCCTTGGGGGGGATTCTTTCTTC. It encodes CASSLGGDSFF. The chain recombines TRBV28 with TRBJ2-1, with TRBD2 matching 7 bases. CDR3 length equals 11 residues. Looked up from germline, CDR1 is MDHEN and CDR2 is SYDVKM. Trimming at V came to 6 bases and at J to 16 bases, leaving 9 bases not matched to a gene.

This clonotype was picked up many times. The chain couples TRBV5-1 to TRBJ2-1; 7 nucleotides agree with TRBD2. The CDR3 consists of 15 residues. Germline CDR1 is SGHRS and CDR2 is YFSETQ. V trimming: 3 bases; J trimming: 8 bases; junction bases outside the gene matches: 11. The CDR3 here is CASSSQVAGGDEQFF. CDR3 DNA: TGCGCCAGCAGCTCTCAGGTGGCTGGGGGGGATGAGCAGTTCTTC.

To note about this clonotype: A read error is likely, as this CDR3 ends without the conserved phenylalanine or tryptophan. The chain uses TRBV10-3 and TRBJ2-7; D is perhaps TRBD1 or TRBD2 (5 bases each). The CDR3 covers 12 residues. Trimming stripped 10 bases from V and 6 bases from J, with 16 bases between. CDR1 and CDR2 from the germline V gene are ENHRY and SYGVKD. The CDR3 region is CATGTPSAEQYS. The CDR3 DNA sequence: TGTGCCACAGGGACCCCCTCCGCCGAGCAGTACTCC.

This clonotype was detected a few times. The chain uses TRBV5-1 and TRBJ2-7; 9 nucleotides match TRBD2. CDR1 SGHRS and CDR2 YFSETQ come from the germline V gene. Trimming cost V 5 bases and J 5 bases; bases outside gene matches: 11. CDR3 size: 15 residues. CDR3 DNA: TGCGCCAGCAGGGCCGGGACTAGCCTCAACGACGAGCAGTACGTC. This gives the protein CASRAGTSLNDEQYV.

The chain has TRBV6-5 and TRBJ2-5; the D is unclear. The CDR3 is made up of 13 amino acids. Germline loops: CDR1 MNHEY, CDR2 SVGAGI. Trimming took off 5 bases at V and 4 bases at J, with 11 bases between the two ends. CDR3 loop: CASSHAPVETQYF. CDR3 DNA: TGTGCCAGCAGTCATGCCCCAGTAGAGACCCAGTACTTC.

There are many counts of this clonotype. V is TRBV4-3 and J is TRBJ2-1, with TRBD1 matching over 7 bases. The CDR3 has 14 residues. Germline assignment: CDR1 LGHNA and CDR2 YSLEER. J gave up 8 bases and V 4 bases, and 8 bases lay outside the gene matches. CDR3 coding DNA: TGCGCCAGCAGCCGGTCCCGGGACAGCTATGAGCAGTTCTTC. Its protein is CASSRSRDSYEQFF.

A few counts support this clonotype. The rearrangement joins TRBV5-1 to TRBJ1-5; D might be TRBD1 (5 bases). The CDR3 length is 15 residues. The germline CDR1 and CDR2 sequences are SGHRS and YFSETQ. V gave up 2 bases and J gave up 7 bases, with 16 bases separating them. CDR3 DNA sequence: TGCGCCAGCAGCTTTTCGGGCGGGGGAGGGCAGCCCCAGCATTTT. It codes for CASSFSGGGGQPQHF.

This rearrangement joins TRBV6-2 or TRBV6-3 to TRBJ1-2; 7 bases agree with TRBD1. There are 13 residues in the CDR3. J gave up 2 bases and V 7 bases, and 4 bases lay outside the gene matches. Germline lookup yields CDR1 MNHEY and CDR2 SVGEGT. CDR3 protein: CASNPGQNYGYTF. DNA for the CDR3: TGTGCCAGCAACCCGGGACAGAACTATGGCTACACCTTC.

Only a few counts were recorded for this clonotype. The chain combines TRBV10-3 with TRBJ2-1, with D possibly being TRBD2 (6 bases). Germline CDR1 reads ENHRY; CDR2 reads SYGVKD. V gave up 3 bases and J gave up 9 bases, with 15 bases separating them. The CDR3 contains 14 residues. The CDR3: CAISETSSAGEQFF. The CDR3 DNA follows: TGTGCCATCAGTGAAACCTCCTCAGCGGGTGAGCAGTTCTTC.

This clonotype was seen a few times. The J gene is TRBJ1-1, the V gene TRBV7-9; no reliable D call. The CDR3 is 12 residues long. The germline V gene encodes CDR1 SEHNR and CDR2 FQNEAQ (reference sequence). Between the trimmed V and J ends, which lost 6 bases and 1 base, there was a span of 6 bases. The CDR3 spells CASSYANTEAFF. The DNA of the CDR3 is TGTGCCAGCAGTTATGCGAACACTGAAGCTTTCTTT.

The chain combines TRBV30 with TRBJ2-5; D not resolved. V was pared by 1 base and J by 2 bases, with 8 bases between. Germline V CDR1 and CDR2: GTSNPN, SVGIG (reference sequence). This CDR3 is built from 13 residues. As DNA, the CDR3 is TGTGCCTGGAGTGGGGTACAGCAAGAGACCCAGTACTTC. This sequence encodes CAWSGVQQETQYF. Full variable domain (missing parts from reference TRBV30 and TRBJ2-5): SQTIHQWPATLVQPVGSPLSLECTVEGTSNPNLYWYRQAAGRGLQLLFYSVGIGQISSEVPQNLSASRPQDRQFILSSKKLLLSDSGFYLCAWSGVQQETQYFGPGTRLLVL.

This clonotype occurred once. The chain couples TRBV7-9 to TRBJ2-5; 10 bases align to TRBD1. V dropped 5 bases and J dropped 1; count of bases not matched to a gene: 7. The CDR3 covers 16 residues. Germline loops: CDR1 SEHNR, CDR2 FQNEAQ (reference sequence). The CDR3 coding sequence is TGTGCCAGCAGCCGCCGGGACAGGGGTTCCCAAGAGACCCAGTACTTC. It codes for CASSRRDRGSQETQYF. The variable domain in full, with the rest retrieved from reference TRBV7-9 and TRBJ2-5, is DTGVSQNPRHKITKRGQNVTFRCDPISEHNRLYWYRQTLGQGPEFLTYFQNEAQLEKSRLLSDRFSAERPKGSFSTLEIQRTEQGDSAMYLCASSRRDRGSQETQYFGPGTRLLVL.

This chain links TRBV5-5 with TRBJ1-2, with D possibly matching TRBD1 (6 bases). The germline CDR1 and CDR2 sequences are SGHKS and YYEKEE (reference sequence). The V gene lost 2 bases and the J gene lost 3 bases, with 17 bases spanning the gap. The CDR3 runs 16 residues. The CDR3 coding sequence is TGTGCCAGCAGCTTAGTCCCCAGGGACATAGACTATGGCTACACCTTC. Translating it yields CASSLVPRDIDYGYTF.